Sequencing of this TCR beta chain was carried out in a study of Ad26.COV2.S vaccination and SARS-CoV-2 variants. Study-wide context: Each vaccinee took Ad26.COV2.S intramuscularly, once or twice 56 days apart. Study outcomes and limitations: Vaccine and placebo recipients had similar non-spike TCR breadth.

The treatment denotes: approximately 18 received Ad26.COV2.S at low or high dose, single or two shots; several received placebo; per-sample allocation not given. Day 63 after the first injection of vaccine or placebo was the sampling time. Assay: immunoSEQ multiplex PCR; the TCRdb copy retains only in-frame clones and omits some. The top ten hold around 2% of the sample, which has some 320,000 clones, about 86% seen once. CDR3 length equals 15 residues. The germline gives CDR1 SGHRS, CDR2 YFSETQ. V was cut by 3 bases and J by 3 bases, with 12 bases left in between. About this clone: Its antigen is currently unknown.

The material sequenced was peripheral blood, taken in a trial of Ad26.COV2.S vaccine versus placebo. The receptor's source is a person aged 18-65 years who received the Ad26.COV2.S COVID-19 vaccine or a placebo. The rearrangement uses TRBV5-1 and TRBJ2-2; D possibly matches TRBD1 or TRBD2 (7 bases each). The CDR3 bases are TGCGCCAGCAGCTCGGCAGGGGGGGACACCGGGGAGCTGTTTTTT. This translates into CASSSAGGDTGELFF.